The rows below give T cell receptor beta chains drawn from one sample of a study of regulatory T cells in long-lasting Graves disease. TCRdb fed the multiplex PCR reads into MiXCR, producing one record per CDR3 protein. The table has some 560,000 distinct CDR3 sequences, about 15% seen once. These same data were also listed under a study on T cells in Graves' hyperthyroidism and ophthalmopathy.

The input for sequencing was peripheral blood mononuclear cells (PBMCs), taken at new diagnosis, from a patient treated with antithyroid drugs. The source of these receptors is a woman aged 35 to 59 with Graves disease. CDR3s include the opening cysteine and the closing phenylalanine or tryptophan. D genes are given only for firm matches. The size field is filled for only some rows; it gives once, few, many or a size class.

V	D	length	size	J	DNA	CDR3
TRBV7-2	-	16	few	TRBJ1-4	TGTGCCAGCAGTTTTAGGAGGGGCCCATGGGATGAAAAACTGTTTTTT	CASSFRRGPWDEKLFF
TRBV29-1	TRBD1	13	-	TRBJ2-5	TGCAGCGTTTTGGGACAGGCCAAAGAGACCCAGTACTTC	CSVLGQAKETQYF
TRBV7-2	TRBD1	14	-	TRBJ2-1	TGTGCCGGCAGCTTAGTGACAGGGCCCCATGAGCAGTTCTTC	CAGSLVTGPHEQFF
TRBV5-1	-	16	few	TRBJ2-2	TGCGCCAGCAGCTTCCAGTGGGGGGTTAACACCGGGGAGCTGTTTTTT	CASSFQWGVNTGELFF
TRBV19	TRBD1	15	few	TRBJ2-5	TGTGCCAGTAGTATAGGGGGGACAGACCAAGAGACCCAGTACTTC	CASSIGGTDQETQYF
TRBV12-3/TRBV12-4	-	14	many	TRBJ1-1	TGTGCCAGCAGGTACAGGGAAATGAACACTGAAGCTTTCTTT	CASRYREMNTEAFF
TRBV10-3	TRBD2	18	-	TRBJ2-2	TGTGCCATCAGTGAGTCGGCTAGCGGGGGGGCGGACACCGGGGAGCTGTTTTTT	CAISESASGGADTGELFF
TRBV12-3/TRBV12-4	TRBD1	16	many	TRBJ1-1	TGTGCCAGCAGTACCCGGGACAGGAGGATTGGGGCTGAAGCTTTCTTT	CASSTRDRRIGAEAFF
TRBV5-4	TRBD1	13	few	TRBJ2-7	TGTGCCAGCAGCCCGGGACAGGAATACGAGCAGTACTTC	CASSPGQEYEQYF
TRBV7-9	-	13	few	TRBJ2-5	TGTGCCAGCAGCCAGGCCGGACAAGAGACCCAGTACTTC	CASSQAGQETQYF
TRBV9	TRBD1	17	few	TRBJ1-1	TGTGCCAGCAGCCCGCGACAGGGGGCTGGGGTAGGGTCTGAAGCTTTCTTT	CASSPRQGAGVGSEAFF
TRBV6-2/TRBV6-3	-	19	-	TRBJ1-3	TGTGCCAGCAGTTACTCTTACCTAAGCCGTGGCGGCGGAGGAAACACCATATATTTT	CASSYSYLSRGGGGNTIYF
TRBV7-6	TRBD2	15	many	TRBJ2-5	TGTGCCAGCAGCCCACTAGCGGGGGACGGAGAGACCCAGTACTTC	CASSPLAGDGETQYF
TRBV7-9	TRBD1	16	few	TRBJ2-3	TGTGCCAGCAGCTTAGACTCGGCCAGGGGGACAGATACGCAGTATTTT	CASSLDSARGTDTQYF
TRBV3-1	TRBD2	13	many	TRBJ2-1	TGTGCCAGCAGCCAATTAAGCGGGGCTGAGCAGTTCTTC	CASSQLSGAEQFF
TRBV7-6	-	16	-	TRBJ1-3	TGTGCCAGCAGCTTGCAGACAGGTCTGGCTGGAAACACCATATATTTT	CASSLQTGLAGNTIYF
TRBV6-9	-	14	few	TRBJ1-6	TGTGCCAGCAGTTCCGGGACACCAAATTCACCCCTCCACTTT	CASSSGTPNSPLHF
TRBV28	-	11	many	TRBJ1-1	TGTGCCAGCGGGAGCGTACCTGAAGCTTTCTTT	CASGSVPEAFF
TRBV7-6	-	14	-	TRBJ2-2	TGTGCCAGCAGTCCAAGTGGGGGGCCTGGGGAGCTGTTTTTT	CASSPSGGPGELFF
TRBV5-4	TRBD2	15	-	TRBJ2-1	TGTGCCAGCAAGTTAAGTAGCGGGGGAGACAATGAGCAGTTCTTC	CASKLSSGGDNEQFF
TRBV12-3/TRBV12-4	-	17	few	TRBJ2-2	TGTGCCAGCAGCTCCACCCCTTCGAGAAGTGACACCGGGGAGCTGTTTTTT	CASSSTPSRSDTGELFF
TRBV4-1	TRBD2	17	-	TRBJ2-3	TGCGCCAGCAGCCCGACCACTAGCGGGGAAGCTTTGGATACGCAGTATTTT	CASSPTTSGEALDTQYF
TRBV5-1	-	14	-	TRBJ1-1	TGCGCCAGCAGCTACCGGGGGGGGCGTGCTGAAGCTTTCTTT	CASSYRGGRAEAFF
TRBV7-9	-	13	-	TRBJ2-7	TGTGCCAGCAGCCCCGACTCAGCCTACGAGCAGTACTTC	CASSPDSAYEQYF
TRBV7-9	TRBD2	19	-	TRBJ2-2	TGTGCCAGCAGCTCCTCCCGAGTACTAGCGGGGGTCTCCACCGGGGAGCTGTTTTTT	CASSSSRVLAGVSTGELFF
TRBV12-3/TRBV12-4	TRBD1	16	many	TRBJ2-3	TGTGCCAGCACCATCCGGACAGGGGGCAGCACAGATACGCAGTATTTT	CASTIRTGGSTDTQYF
TRBV9	-	14	few	TRBJ2-7	TGTGCCAGCAGCGTAGGTCCCAAGGGGTACGAGCAGTACTTC	CASSVGPKGYEQYF
TRBV3-1	-	12	many	TRBJ2-5	TGTGCCAGCAGCCAAGATGAGGAGACCCAGTACTTC	CASSQDEETQYF
TRBV20-1	-	13	few	TRBJ1-3	TGCAGTGCTAGAGGCAGCTCTGGAAACACCATATATTTT	CSARGSSGNTIYF
TRBV7-3	-	15	few	TRBJ1-2	TGTGCCAGCAGCGCCGGAAACACTGGGGGGTATGGCTACACCTTC	CASSAGNTGGYGYTF